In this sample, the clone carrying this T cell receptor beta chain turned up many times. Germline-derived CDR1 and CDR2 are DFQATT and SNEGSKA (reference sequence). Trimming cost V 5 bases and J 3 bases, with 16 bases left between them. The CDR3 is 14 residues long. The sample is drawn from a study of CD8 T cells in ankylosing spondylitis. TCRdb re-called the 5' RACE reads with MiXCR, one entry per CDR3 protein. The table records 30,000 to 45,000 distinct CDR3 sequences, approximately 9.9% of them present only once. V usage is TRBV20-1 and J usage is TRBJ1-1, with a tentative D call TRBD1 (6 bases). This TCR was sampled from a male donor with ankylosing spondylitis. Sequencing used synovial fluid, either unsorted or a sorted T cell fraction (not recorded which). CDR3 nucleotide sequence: TGCAGTGCTTCAGACAGGACGAGGTACACTGAAGCTTTCTTT. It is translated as CSASDRTRYTEAFF.